Presented here are 2 T cell receptor beta chains from one specimen sequenced in a study of OX40 agonist ivuxolimab in advanced cancers. This table comes from immunoSEQ multiplex PCR, and its TCRdb copy is limited to in-frame clones, with some not included. The sample includes about 86,000 clones, roughly 85% of them seen just once. The sample here was CD4+ or CD8+ T cells sorted from blood, taken in a trial of the OX40 agonist ivuxolimab. These receptors were collected from an adult with an advanced solid tumor such as melanoma, head and neck, liver or kidney cancer.

For this clone: The identical CDR3 is also encoded by other nucleotide sequences in the sample. V gene TRBV7-9 combines with J gene TRBJ1-1; a weak D match, TRBD1 (6 bases). The CDR3 is 12 residues long. The germline V and J ends were trimmed by 3 bases and 5 bases, with 7 bases remaining between them. Per the germline V gene, CDR1 is SEHNR and CDR2 is FQNEAQ (reference sequence). As DNA, the CDR3 is TGTGCCAGCAGCTTGAGGGGGACTGAAGCTTTCTTT. Translation: CASSLRGTEAFF.

The J gene is TRBJ1-6, the V gene TRBV18, with D unclear. Germline V gene lookup returns CDR1 KGHSH and CDR2 LQKENI. V dropped 3 bases and J dropped 8 bases, with 8 bases sitting between them. The CDR3 covers 13 residues. The CDR3 protein is CASSPSADSPLHF. CDR3 bases: TGTGCCAGCTCACCTTCAGCTGATTCACCCCTCCACTTT.